This T cell receptor beta chain was retrieved from a study of T cell repertoires in aging, cancer and after chemotherapy. Study at large: Healthy donor repertoires were recorded over several months to years and showed clear clonal overlap.

The study's findings and limits: Across the chemotherapy interval, each cancer cohort showed higher median generation probability, suggesting thymic rebound.

Multiplex touch-down PCR with TRB-A/B primers amplified rearranged V-D-J TRB sequences. TCRdb reanalysed the multiplex PCR reads using MiXCR and keeps one entry per CDR3 protein. The sample lists over 10,000 distinct CDR3 sequences, approximately 25% occurring once. The CDR3 is 15 residues long. With 5 bases clipped from V and 0 bases from J, the junction kept 4 bases outside the gene matches. Germline V lookup: CDR1 SGHNT, CDR2 YENEEA. The template was genomic DNA from peripheral blood, not RNA. This clonotype was seen a few times. Its target is not known. The rearrangement links TRBV11-3 to TRBJ2-1; 7 bases fit TRBD2. Sample: blood. The source is a human donor in good health. The CDR3 protein is CASSETGGSYNEQFF. In DNA form, the CDR3 reads TGTGCCAGCAGCGAAACGGGGGGCTCCTACAATGAGCAGTTCTTC.